What follows is one T cell receptor beta chain and its context. Its target antigen remains unknown. Qualities for individual bases were not recorded, and no much larger clone is one base off. Ficoll-Paque density gradient centrifugation was the method used to isolate PBMCs. This sample stems from a study of T-cell memory formation after mild COVID-19 (dated by TCRdb to the early 2020s). Context from the whole study: TCR sequence clusters from the two donors were found to be largely donor specific. In a couple of donors, T-cell clones that expanded and contracted after mild COVID-19 were followed by sequencing TCRalpha and TCRbeta repertoires longitudinally. The cohort comprised two young, previously healthy adult volunteers, one female and one male.

Counted from cysteine to phenylalanine, this CDR3 has 14 amino acids. Only the CDR3 DNA stays, 42 bases, in frame from base 1. V sheds 0 bases and J sheds 2 bases, leaving 6 bases between their ends. TCRdb records Illumina NovaSeq 6000 as the sequencer. TCRalpha and TCRbeta cDNA libraries were built by 5'RACE with constant-segment primers, adding sample barcodes and unique molecular identifiers. Trizol reagent was used to extract RNA from every sample. Libraries were amplified in two PCR steps, with a second sample barcode and Illumina TruSeq adapters added in the second step. Sequencing of the libraries was done on an Illumina NovaSeq, producing 2 x 150 bp paired-end reads. On the study's bioinformatics: Reads were demultiplexed and collapsed into UMI-guided consensus sequences with migec v1.2.7. With mixcr v2.1.11, UMI consensuses were aligned to TRA and TRB V and J templates and assembled into clonotypes. A clonotype was counted as expanded or contracted only if both edgeR and NoisET called the change significant, with noise models trained on biological replicates. For edgeR calls, a false discovery rate-adjusted p below 0.01 and a log2 fold-change threshold of 1 were applied. As an exploratory analysis of dynamics, max-normalized trajectories of the 1000 most abundant clonotypes were examined with PCA combined with hierarchical clustering. The CD4 or CD8 phenotype of responding clones was assigned using the separately sequenced CD4+ and CD8+ repertoires. The public reads were quality trimmed at Q25 with fastp and then assembled into clones with MiXCR by TCRdb, keeping productive beta chains. Rows are unified per CDR3 protein, each entry keeping the most common DNA and genes. TCRdb, rather than the study authors, made the V and J calls. The sample has hundreds of thousands of distinct CDR3 sequences on record, 15% to 20% of them singletons. Jointly, the top ten make up around 22% of the sample.

What the authors observed across the whole study: Only two mild cases were covered by the study, and larger cohorts that include severe cases with pre-infection samples were considered necessary. The second-wave clones that peaked on day 37 were not confirmed to be SARS-CoV-2 specific. Some responding clones were found in pre-infection memory, which suggests that pre-existing cross-reactive memory T cells took part in the SARS-CoV-2 response. Clones that contracted from day 15 to 85 showed balanced CD4/CD8 phenotypes, whereas a second wave of clones that expanded from day 15 to 37 leaned towards CD4+. Contracting CD4+ clones were found mainly in CM and EM memory subsets, while CD8+ clones were enriched in EMRA.

Sequenced material: PBMCs or a T cell subset sorted from them (not recorded which). The source of this sequence is a man aged 18-30 years who had mild COVID-19 (a few samples of this study predate the infection). The sample titles of this study are shuffled in the database, so cell type and time point are left out; the donor was told from shared clones. The sequence is built from TRBV12-3 or TRBV12-4 and TRBJ2-3; the D gene cannot be named for sure. The sequenced DNA is TGTGCCAGCAGTTTAGCTCACTTCACAGATACGCAGTATTTT. Translated, it gives CASSLAHFTDTQYF.